The next 19 T cell receptor beta chains were all read from a single sample in a study of blood T cell repertoires in COVID-19. Sequenced by immunoSEQ multiplex PCR; TCRdb stores in-frame clones only, minus some. This table holds about 14,000 clones, approximately 83% found once. The sample was peripheral blood. Receptor source: a woman aged 60-75 years with acute or convalescent COVID-19.

This clone was recorded a few times. The chain joins TRBV5-4 to TRBJ1-1, with D maybe TRBD1 (6 bases). Germline CDR1 and CDR2: SGHNT and YYREEE (reference sequence). The length of the CDR3 is 15 residues. V lost 4 bases and J 0 bases, leaving 13 bases between the germline ends. The CDR3 region is CASSTRTVLNTEAFF. For the CDR3, the DNA is TGTGCCAGCAGCACCAGGACAGTCTTGAACACTGAAGCTTTCTTT.

The rearrangement links TRBV2 to TRBJ1-6; unclear D gene. Trimming shortened V by 4 bases and J by 9 bases, and 22 bases separated the two germline ends. Germline V gene sequence: CDR1 SNHLY, CDR2 FYNNEI. This CDR3 has 17 amino acids. As DNA, the CDR3 is TGTGCCAGCAGTGGGATGGGCGGAGGACCGGGTAGTTCACCCCTCCACTTT. It specifies CASSGMGGGPGSSPLHF.

The V and J genes are TRBV5-1 and TRBJ1-3, with D possibly TRBD1 on 5 matching bases. Trimming removed 0 bases at V and 1 base at J, with 5 bases between. In germline, CDR1 is SGHRS, CDR2 YFSETQ. CDR3 length: 14 residues. The CDR3 nucleotides are TGCGCCAGCAGCTTGGGGACATCTGGAAACACCATATATTTT. Its translation: CASSLGTSGNTIYF.

This clone has only one observation. V is TRBV24-1 and J is TRBJ2-3, with D perhaps TRBD1 (6 bases). Trimming shortened V by 4 bases and J by 1 base, and 17 bases separated the two germline ends. The V gene's germline CDR1 is KGHDR and CDR2 SFDVKD. The CDR3 runs 17 residues. This CDR3 is CATSDKTQGPRTDTQYF. The CDR3 nucleotides are TGTGCCACCAGTGACAAAACACAGGGCCCCCGCACAGATACGCAGTATTTT.

The chain combines TRBV18 with TRBJ2-5; a weak D match, TRBD2 (6 bases). V gave up 2 bases and J gave up 4 bases, with 8 bases separating them. The CDR3 is 13 amino acids. CDR1 is KGHSH and CDR2 is LQKENI in the germline V gene. The CDR3 nucleotides are TGTGCCAGCTCACCAGGAGCGGGAGAGACCCAGTACTTC. The encoded protein is CASSPGAGETQYF. The entire variable domain, with the rest obtained from reference TRBV18 and TRBJ2-5, is as follows: NAGVMQNPRHLVRRRGQEARLRCSPMKGHSHVYWYRQLPEEGLKFMVYLQKENIIDESGMPKERFSAEFPKEGPSILRIQQVVRGDSAAYFCASSPGAGETQYFGPGTRLLVL.

The V call is TRBV2, the J call TRBJ1-4; D possibly corresponds to TRBD1 (5 bases). V lost 7 bases to trimming and J lost 5 bases, with 17 bases between them. The CDR3 has 15 amino acids. Germline V lookup: CDR1 SNHLY, CDR2 FYNNEI. The DNA for the CDR3 is TGTGCCAGCACCACTACGGCGCAGGGCAATGAAAAACTGTTTTTT. It translates to CASTTTAQGNEKLFF.

This chain uses TRBV7-7 with TRBJ1-1; perhaps TRBD1 as D (6 bases). The CDR3 runs to 13 residues. V dropped 4 bases and J dropped 1 base, with 7 bases sitting between them. The V gene's germline CDR1 is SSHAT and CDR2 FNYEAQ (reference sequence). The CDR3 DNA reads TGTGCCAGCAGCTCGGACAGGAACACTGAAGCTTTCTTT. Residues: CASSSDRNTEAFF.

The CDR3 DNA is TGTGCCAGTAGTATCGGACTAGCGGGGGACGAAGAGACCCAGTACTTC. The encoded protein is CASSIGLAGDEETQYF. V gene TRBV19 combines with J gene TRBJ2-5, with 13 bases aligning to TRBD2. CDR3 size: 16 residues. The trim removed 3 bases at V and 3 bases at J, leaving 4 bases unmatched. Germline loops: CDR1 LNHDA, CDR2 SQIVND (reference sequence).

This rearrangement joins TRBV14 to TRBJ1-1, with 7 bases identical to TRBD1. Trimming cost V 6 bases and J 2 bases; bases outside gene matches: 12. Germline lookup yields CDR1 SGHDN and CDR2 FVKESK. This CDR3 spans 16 amino acids. CDR3 amino acids: CASSFRTGGTNTEAFF. DNA of the CDR3: TGTGCCAGCAGTTTTAGGACAGGAGGAACCAACACTGAAGCTTTCTTT.

This clone was seen only once. The chain couples TRBV6-6 to TRBJ1-1; possible D gene TRBD1, 5 bases. Trimming took 4 bases from V and 2 from J, leaving 8 bases between them. Germline V gene sequence: CDR1 MNHNY, CDR2 SVGAGI (reference sequence). The CDR3 is 13 residues long. The CDR3 region is CASSFQGNTEAFF. CDR3 DNA sequence: TGTGCCAGCAGTTTTCAGGGAAACACTGAAGCTTTCTTT.

This chain uses TRBV19 with TRBJ1-5, with 7 positions matching TRBD1. V was pared by 7 bases and J by 0 bases, with 3 bases of the junction left unmatched. The CDR3 has 14 residues. From germline, CDR1 is LNHDA and CDR2 SQIVND (reference sequence). The DNA of the CDR3 is TGTGCCAGTAACAGGGGCGTTAGCAATCAGCCCCAGCATTTT. Amino acids: CASNRGVSNQPQHF.

The V call is TRBV28, the J call TRBJ1-1; D gene unclear. The CDR3 has 14 amino acids. CDR1 is MDHEN and CDR2 is SYDVKM in the germline V gene. V lost 5 bases and J 5 bases, leaving 15 bases between the germline ends. The CDR3 coding sequence is TGTGCCAGCAGTCCCGGGAGAGATAGGACTGAAGCTTTCTTT. Translated: CASSPGRDRTEAFF.

The V and J genes are TRBV28 and TRBJ1-4, with 10 bases identical to TRBD1. Germline CDR1 and CDR2: MDHEN and SYDVKM. The CDR3 extends over 16 amino acids. Trimming took 3 bases from V and 7 from J; bases not matched to a gene: 8. The CDR3, as DNA: TGTGCCAGCAGTTTGTCGGGACAGGGGAAGGGTGAAAAACTGTTTTTT. Translation gives CASSLSGQGKGEKLFF.

The chain carries TRBV6-2 or TRBV6-3 and TRBJ2-1; 10 nucleotides align to TRBD2. V shed 5 bases, J shed 0 bases, and the junction held 10 bases outside the gene matches. CDR1 is MNHEY, CDR2 SVGEGT, per germline. CDR3 length: 18 amino acids. CDR3 in amino acids: CASSPWTSGGSSYNEQFF. CDR3 DNA sequence: TGTGCCAGCAGTCCATGGACTAGCGGCGGAAGCTCCTACAATGAGCAGTTCTTC.

Only a few counts were recorded for this clone. The genes are TRBV2 and TRBJ2-3, with a tentative D call TRBD1 (6 bases). The V end lost 4 bases, the J end lost 4 bases, and 18 bases lay between the germline ends. The germline gives CDR1 SNHLY, CDR2 FYNNEI. The CDR3 runs to 16 residues. The CDR3 nucleotides read TGTGCCAGCAGTGCTCTACAGGGATTGCATTCAGATACGCAGTATTTT. Amino acid sequence: CASSALQGLHSDTQYF.

J is TRBJ1-6 and V is TRBV28; D is perhaps TRBD1 (6 bases). The CDR3 is made up of 17 amino acids. CDR1 is MDHEN and CDR2 is SYDVKM in the germline V gene. The V and J ends lost 6 bases and 8 bases respectively, with 23 bases between them. This CDR3 reads CASSSVSGDIVDSPLHF. The CDR3 region has the DNA TGTGCCAGCAGCTCCGTATCCGGGGACATAGTTGATTCACCCCTCCACTTT.

This clone was counted between two and nine times. The chain couples TRBV5-1 to TRBJ1-1, with D possibly being TRBD1 (6 bases). V was shortened by 0 bases and J by 3 bases, with 12 bases between the two germline ends. The CDR3 consists of 15 residues. Germline V gives CDR1 SGHRS, CDR2 YFSETQ. As DNA, the CDR3 is TGCGCCAGCAGCTTGGTGAATTCAGGGGACACTGAAGCTTTCTTT. This encodes CASSLVNSGDTEAFF.

The chain combines TRBV7-2 with TRBJ2-7; D remains ambiguous. CDR1 and CDR2 (germline): SGHTA, FQGNSA. V was trimmed by 5 bases and J by 6 bases, leaving 14 bases between them. This CDR3 comprises 13 residues. In nucleotides, the CDR3 is TGTGCCAGCAGCCCCACCTCTTACTCCGAGCAGTACTTC. It specifies CASSPTSYSEQYF.

In this sample, this clone turned up once. The chain combines TRBV4-3 with TRBJ2-7, with 10 nucleotides matching TRBD2. From germline, CDR1 is LGHNA and CDR2 YSLEER. The CDR3 loop spans 16 amino acids. After removal of 3 bases from V and 2 bases from J, the junction contained 7 bases not matched to a gene. CDR3 nucleotides: TGCGCCAGCAGCCATGCCCCTAGCGGGGGAACCTACGAGCAGTACTTC. Translated: CASSHAPSGGTYEQYF.